The clone carrying this T cell receptor (beta chain) came up a few times. TCRdb's table, derived via immunoSEQ multiplex PCR, lists solely in-frame clones and lacks some. The repertoire holds tens of thousands of clones, with roughly four fifths as singletons. The sample is drawn from a study of blood T cell repertoires in COVID-19. This CDR3 comprises 16 residues. Per germline, CDR1 SGHVS and CDR2 FQNEAQ. V was shortened by 0 bases and J by 3 bases, with 12 bases between the two germline ends. The chain joins TRBV7-8 to TRBJ1-5; D may be TRBD1 (6 bases). The clonotype was recovered from a man in his 60s with active COVID-19. The sequencing input was peripheral blood. CDR3: CASSLAAGTYNQPQHF. The CDR3 DNA follows: TGTGCCAGCAGCTTAGCCGCCGGGACATACAATCAGCCCCAGCATTTT. The complete variable domain, with remaining parts taken from reference TRBV7-8 and TRBJ1-5, reads GAGVSQSPRYKVAKRGQDVALRCDPISGHVSLFWYQQALGQGPEFLTYFQNEAQLDKSGLPSDRFFAERPEGSVSTLKIQRTQQEDSAVYLCASSLAAGTYNQPQHFGDGTRLSIL.